Listed here are 24 T cell receptor beta chains from one sample, sequenced in a study of T-cell reconstitution after alpha-beta-depleted transplantation in children. Unique molecular identifiers featured in how the TCRbeta library was prepared. From the PCR reads, TCRdb called clonotypes with MiXCR, one entry per CDR3 protein. The table shows a few hundred thousand distinct CDR3 sequences, with 27% occurring only once. Here the sequenced sample was PBMCs, taken before TCRalphabeta/CD19-depleted stem cell transplant. These receptors all come from a boy under two years old with Wiskott-Aldrich syndrome, due to receive a stem cell transplant.

The chain recombines TRBV9 with TRBJ2-7; 7 positions match TRBD2. Germline V gene data show CDR1 as SGDLS and CDR2 as YYNGEE. V lost 3 bases and J lost 2; bases outside the gene matches: 8. The CDR3 runs to 15 residues. CDR3: CASSAHPGLTYEQYF. The CDR3, as DNA: TGTGCCAGCAGCGCCCATCCGGGACTAACCTACGAGCAGTACTTC. Together with reference TRBV9 and TRBJ2-7, the CDR3 gives the full variable domain: DSGVTQTPKHLITATGQRVTLRCSPRSGDLSVYWYQQSLDQGLQFLIQYYNGEERAKGNILERFSAQQFPDLHSELNLSSLELGDSALYFCASSAHPGLTYEQYFGPGTRLTVT.

The gene calls are TRBV10-3 and TRBJ2-7; D gene ambiguous. V shed 2 bases and J shed 1 base, with 12 bases lying between them. This CDR3 is 15 amino acids long. Germline CDR1 reads ENHRY; CDR2 reads SYGVKD. The CDR3: CAISETEESSYEQYF. The CDR3 DNA is TGTGCCATCAGTGAGACAGAAGAGAGTTCCTACGAGCAGTACTTC.

V and J are TRBV10-3 and TRBJ2-2; D is unresolved. This CDR3 contains 13 residues. Germline V gives CDR1 ENHRY, CDR2 SYGVKD. V was cut by 0 bases and J by 3 bases, with 2 bases left in between. The CDR3 sequence is CAISESDTGELFF. The CDR3 coding sequence is TGTGCCATCAGTGAGTCGGACACCGGGGAGCTGTTTTTT.

Many counts were recorded for this clonotype. The chain links TRBV5-6 to TRBJ2-2, with D maybe TRBD1 (5 bases). There are 13 residues in the CDR3. Germline loops: CDR1 SGHDT, CDR2 YYEEEE. V lost 4 bases to trimming and J lost 5 bases, with 9 bases between them. The chain's CDR3 is CASSPGWTGELFF. CDR3 nucleotide sequence: TGTGCCAGCAGCCCAGGGTGGACCGGGGAGCTGTTTTTT.

About this clonotype: This may be a read error: a much more frequent sequence differs by one nucleotide. The gene calls are TRBV5-1 and TRBJ2-1, with 13 bases aligning to TRBD2. The germline CDR1 and CDR2 sequences are SGHRS and YFSETQ. This CDR3 has 15 residues. Trimming removed 3 bases from V and 6 bases from J; junction bases left unmatched: 3. CDR3: CASSWGTSGINEQFF. The CDR3 DNA is TGCGCCAGCAGCTGGGGGACTAGCGGGATCAATGAGCAGTTCTTC.

This clonotype was picked up a small number of times. This sequence joins TRBV10-3 and TRBJ2-2; D ambiguous. V was shortened by 11 bases and J by 4 bases, with 17 bases between the two germline ends. Germline assignment: CDR1 ENHRY and CDR2 SYGVKD. The CDR3 spans 14 residues. CDR3 nucleotide sequence: TGTGCCTCCAGTGACTTACCCTTCACCGGGGAGCTGTTTTTT. Its protein is CASSDLPFTGELFF.

The chain uses TRBV5-6 and TRBJ2-7, with D maybe TRBD2 (6 bases). The CDR3 spans 15 residues. V was trimmed by 0 bases and J by 1 base, leaving 11 bases between them. Germline CDR1 SGHDT, CDR2 YYEEEE. CDR3 coding DNA: TGTGCCAGCAGCTTGGCTGGGAGGCGATCCTACGAGCAGTACTTC. Amino acids: CASSLAGRRSYEQYF.

This clonotype was picked up a small number of times. V usage is TRBV5-1 and J usage is TRBJ2-5, with 9 bases that match TRBD2. The CDR3 consists of 14 residues. With V trimmed by 0 bases and J by 5 bases, 2 bases remained unmatched. The germline V gene has CDR1 SGHRS and CDR2 YFSETQ. As DNA, the CDR3 is TGCGCCAGCAGCTTGGTAGGACTAGCGGAGACCCAGTACTTC. As protein: CASSLVGLAETQYF.

The V and J genes are TRBV7-9 and TRBJ1-5, with D perhaps matching TRBD1 (5 bases). With 5 bases removed from V and 5 bases from J, the gap between germline ends came to 10 bases. This CDR3 comprises 13 residues. CDR1 is SEHNR, CDR2 FQNEAQ, per germline (reference sequence). CDR3 coding DNA: TGTGCCAGCAGCCTGGGGACTTATCAGCCCCAGCATTTT. Translating it yields CASSLGTYQPQHF.

This clonotype appeared once. The chain carries TRBV15 and TRBJ1-3; D is possibly TRBD1 (5 bases). Germline V gene sequence: CDR1 LNHNV, CDR2 YYDKDF (reference sequence). The CDR3 runs to 17 residues. Trimming removed 0 bases at V and 0 bases at J, with 12 bases between. In nucleotides, the CDR3 is TGTGCCACCAGCAGAGATGGGGGGGGGTACTCTGGAAACACCATATATTTT. Translated, it gives CATSRDGGGYSGNTIYF.

This chain uses TRBV7-2 with TRBJ2-1; 8 nucleotides agree with TRBD2. Germline assignment: CDR1 SGHTA and CDR2 FQGNSA. Germline trimming cut 3 bases from V and 2 bases from J; bases unmatched to any gene: 3. The CDR3 is 15 amino acids. The CDR3 spells CASSFYGRAYNEQFF. The CDR3 DNA reads as TGTGCCAGCAGCTTTTACGGGAGGGCCTACAATGAGCAGTTCTTC.

The J gene is TRBJ2-5, the V gene TRBV5-6, with D uncertain. Trimming shortened V by 3 bases and J by 4 bases, and 13 bases separated the two germline ends. The CDR3 sequence is 14 residues long. Germline CDR1 reads SGHDT; CDR2 reads YYEEEE. CDR3 loop: CASSSLGYRETQYF. CDR3 DNA: TGTGCCAGCAGCTCTCTGGGATATCGAGAGACCCAGTACTTC.

As regards this clonotype: The germline gene is not matched at one end of the junction; a read error may be the cause. In nucleotides, the CDR3 is TGCGCCAGCAGTTTGGGGGGGGTAAACACCGGGGCTGAAGCTTTCTTT. Protein sequence: CASSLGGVNTGAEAFF. The genes are TRBV5-1 and TRBJ1-1; TRBD1 is a possible D gene (5 bases). This CDR3 region has 16 residues. Germline-derived CDR1 and CDR2 are SGHRS and YFSETQ.

The chain uses TRBV5-6 and TRBJ2-7; perhaps D is TRBD1 or TRBD2 (5 bases each). This CDR3 contains 16 residues. Looked up from germline, CDR1 is SGHDT and CDR2 is YYEEEE. The V and J ends lost 4 bases and 0 bases respectively, with 17 bases between them. The chain's CDR3 is CASSKATGRVSYEQYF. The DNA of the CDR3 is TGTGCCAGCAGCAAAGCAACGGGACGGGTCTCCTACGAGCAGTACTTC. Full variable domain (outside the CDR3, taken from reference TRBV5-6 and TRBJ2-7): DAGVTQSPTHLIKTRGQQVTLRCSPKSGHDTVSWYQQALGQGPQFIFQYYEEEERQRGNFPDRFSGHQFPNYSSELNVNALLLGDSALYLCASSKATGRVSYEQYFGPGTRLTVT.

The chain couples TRBV12-3 or TRBV12-4 to TRBJ1-2, with TRBD1 matching 10 bases. V shed 7 bases and J 10 bases; nucleotides not matched to a gene: 6. This CDR3 is 12 amino acids long. CDR3: CASMVGTGDYTF. CDR3 sequence (DNA): TGTGCCAGCATGGTCGGGACAGGGGACTACACCTTC.

This clonotype was recorded a few times. The V and J genes are TRBV10-3 and TRBJ2-1; D may be TRBD1 (5 bases). The V gene lost 10 bases and the J gene lost 0 bases, with 10 bases spanning the gap. The CDR3 extends over 13 amino acids. Germline V CDR1 and CDR2: ENHRY, SYGVKD. This CDR3 reads CATRGISYNEQFF. Here the CDR3 DNA reads TGTGCCACTAGGGGTATCTCCTACAATGAGCAGTTCTTC.

The rearrangement joins TRBV29-1 to TRBJ2-1; D might be TRBD1 (6 bases). Germline CDR1 SQVTM, CDR2 ANQGSEA. V was clipped by 8 bases and J by 9 bases, with 14 bases between them. The CDR3 extends over 11 amino acids. The CDR3 here is CSSRDIGEQFF. The CDR3 DNA follows: TGCAGCTCCCGGGACATCGGTGAGCAGTTCTTC.

V is TRBV10-3 and J is TRBJ2-7; D remains unclear. This CDR3 has 11 amino acids. CDR1 ENHRY and CDR2 SYGVKD come from the germline V gene. V was trimmed by 6 bases and J by 2 bases, leaving 5 bases between them. Here the CDR3 DNA reads TGTGCCATCAGCGACACCTACGAGCAGTACTTC. Protein sequence: CAISDTYEQYF.

This clonotype was observed a handful of times. This chain links TRBV5-1 with TRBJ2-3, with a possible D match to TRBD2 (6 bases). The CDR3 covers 13 residues. V lost 0 bases, J lost 7 bases, and 9 bases lay in between. Germline V lookup: CDR1 SGHRS, CDR2 YFSETQ. The DNA for the CDR3 is TGCGCCAGCAGCTTGGGGACTACTAATACGCAGTATTTT. It codes for CASSLGTTNTQYF.

The chain combines TRBV4-1 with TRBJ2-1, with D tentatively TRBD1 or TRBD2 (5 bases each). V gave up 1 base and J gave up 12 bases, with 10 bases separating them. Germline V lookup: CDR1 MGHRA, CDR2 YSYEKL. There are 12 residues in the CDR3. The CDR3 is CASSQVAGRQFF. As DNA, the CDR3 is TGCGCCAGCAGCCAAGTAGCAGGGAGGCAGTTCTTC.

Only a few counts were recorded for this clonotype. This CDR3 is CASRAPKSTDTQYF. For the CDR3, the DNA is TGTGCCAGCAGGGCCCCAAAGAGCACAGATACGCAGTATTTT. The V gene is TRBV2, the J gene TRBJ2-3; D uncertain. CDR1 is SNHLY and CDR2 is FYNNEI in the germline V gene. The CDR3 runs to 14 residues. Trimming took 6 bases from V and 0 from J, leaving 10 bases between them. The full variable domain, its missing parts supplied by reference TRBV2 and TRBJ2-3, is EPEVTQTPSHQVTQMGQEVILRCVPISNHLYFYWYRQILGQKVEFLVSFYNNEISEKSEIFDDQFSVERPDGSNFTLKIRSTKLEDSAMYFCASRAPKSTDTQYFGPGTRLTVL.

The J gene is TRBJ2-3, the V gene TRBV20-1; 7 bases are a match to TRBD1. The CDR3 is 14 residues long. V was pared by 4 bases and J by 4 bases, with 8 bases of the junction left unmatched. In germline, CDR1 is DFQATT, CDR2 SNEGSKA (reference sequence). The CDR3 nucleotides read TGCAGTGCTATCGAGGGGGCGAGCGCAGATACGCAGTATTTT. Translation gives CSAIEGASADTQYF.

This clonotype was seen only a few times. The genes are TRBV5-1 and TRBJ2-2, with 7 bases matching TRBD2. The CDR3 is 16 residues long. Germline values: CDR1 SGHRS, CDR2 YFSETQ. The V gene end was trimmed by 3 bases and the J gene end by 0 bases; junction bases not matched to a gene: 5. In DNA, the CDR3 is TGCGCCAGCAGCTCCCCACTAGCGTCGAACACCGGGGAGCTGTTTTTT. It is translated as CASSSPLASNTGELFF. Together with reference TRBV5-1 and TRBJ2-2, the CDR3 gives the full variable domain: KAGVTQTPRYLIKTRGQQVTLSCSPISGHRSVSWYQQTPGQGLQFLFEYFSETQRNKGNFPGRFSGRQFSNSRSEMNVSTLELGDSALYLCASSSPLASNTGELFFGEGSRLTVL.

This rearrangement joins TRBV20-1 to TRBJ2-3; the D gene is possibly TRBD2 (6 bases). Trimming shortened V by 1 base and J by 1 base, and 12 bases separated the two germline ends. CDR1 and CDR2 (germline): DFQATT, SNEGSKA (reference sequence). This CDR3 contains 15 residues. The DNA for the CDR3 is TGCAGTGCTAGAGCGCTGGCTAGCGGCACAGATACGCAGTATTTT. Protein product: CSARALASGTDTQYF.